This TCR beta chain was identified during a study of beta chain features in type 1 diabetes. Looking at the study overall: Cells sorted and examined across all samples totaled roughly 98 million. Study results and limitations: Among patients with Type 1 diabetes, TCRB CDR3s were moderately but significantly shorter in every one of the four CD4+ subsets.

Sequenced material consisted of expressed TCRB transcripts (all of the isolated RNA was reverse transcribed). About 3.6 million reads were obtained on average from naive, central memory and regulatory T cell samples. Assay: immunoSEQ multiplex PCR; the TCRdb copy retains only in-frame clones and omits some. The repertoire consists of about 250,000 clones, with roughly a tenth occurring once and the leading ten covering more than 0.015%. Based on CD45RO/CCR7/CD25/CD127/CD95/CD27, CD4+ regulatory, stem cell-like memory, naive and central memory cells were sorted. Points on this clone: The antigen is not known.

With 5 bases removed from V and 4 bases from J, the gap between germline ends came to 11 bases. Germline V gives CDR1 SEHNR, CDR2 FQNEAQ (reference sequence). There are 13 residues in the CDR3. The chain combines TRBV7-9 with TRBJ2-5, with a tentative D call TRBD1 (6 bases). Material: naive CD4+ T cells from blood. This sequence originates from a man younger than 40 with type 1 diabetes. The CDR3: CASSAQGPETQYF. The DNA for the CDR3 is TGTGCCAGCAGCGCACAGGGACCAGAGACCCAGTACTTC.